This is a list of T cell receptor beta chains from one sample in a study of T cells in Graves' hyperthyroidism and ophthalmopathy. TCRdb redid the calling of the multiplex PCR reads with MiXCR, one entry per CDR3 protein. The table records a few hundred thousand distinct CDR3 sequences, around 21% of them present only once. The sample was blood. All receptors derive from a man between 18 and 35 years old with Graves' hyperthyroidism. The conserved cysteine and the conserved F or W are not part of the CDR3 here. D genes are given only for firm matches.

ASMEAGNQPQH	NA	TRBV6-1	TRBJ1-5
ASSLGTGAGYEQY	TRBD1	TRBV6-1	TRBJ2-7
ASSLIGRNTIY	NA	TRBV12-3/TRBV12-4	TRBJ1-3
ASSQSGYEQY	NA	TRBV6-1	TRBJ2-7
ASSLQGAIGELF	TRBD1	TRBV11-2	TRBJ2-2
AWSVNSRRNQPQH	NA	TRBV30	TRBJ1-5
ASSLGGANEKLF	NA	TRBV5-4	TRBJ1-4
ATQGRDRGAQSGYT	TRBD1	TRBV24-1	TRBJ1-2
ASSPPGTDNQPQH	NA	TRBV12-3/TRBV12-4	TRBJ1-5
ASTRGGISYGQY	NA	TRBV28	TRBJ2-7
ASSLLDLQGNQPQH	TRBD1	TRBV28	TRBJ1-5
ASSPGTVHTGELF	TRBD1	TRBV5-1	TRBJ2-2
ASSVGVQDYGYT	NA	TRBV9	TRBJ1-2
ASSPSALQAEAF	NA	TRBV7-9	TRBJ1-1
ASRPTGGGMGYT	TRBD1	TRBV6-5	TRBJ1-2
ASSPSDWAIGNQPQH	NA	TRBV3-1	TRBJ1-5
SARAGQGWNIQY	NA	TRBV20-1	TRBJ2-4
ASSFDVNQETQY	NA	TRBV28	TRBJ2-5
ASSSSTGANVLT	NA	TRBV27	TRBJ2-6
ASSPIPGTGDNYGYT	TRBD1	TRBV18	TRBJ1-2
ASSQVGTGPGYT	TRBD1	TRBV3-1	TRBJ1-2
ASSMGTGANYGYT	NA	TRBV19	TRBJ1-2
ASSLGQGTSKAF	TRBD1	TRBV28	TRBJ1-1
ASSFRAGKTGELF	NA	TRBV11-3	TRBJ2-2
ASSYTRWNTEAF	NA	TRBV6-5	TRBJ1-1
ASRAIIDFMNTEAF	NA	TRBV28	TRBJ1-1
SAAPAGDPQY	TRBD2	TRBV20-1	TRBJ2-5
ASSSGAHTEAF	NA	TRBV19	TRBJ1-1
ASSISGVSNQPQH	NA	TRBV19	TRBJ1-5
AIPDPAGGPYTAGETQY	TRBD2	TRBV9	TRBJ2-5
ASSLLSGVNEQY	NA	TRBV27	TRBJ2-7
ASSDPGTGDQPQH	TRBD1	TRBV25-1	TRBJ1-5
ASAPGHYGYT	NA	TRBV19	TRBJ1-2
ASSYTYPGQLGSPLH	TRBD1	TRBV6-5	TRBJ1-6
ASSLALRVEAF	NA	TRBV12-3/TRBV12-4	TRBJ1-1
ASSSTLGGLPNTEAF	NA	TRBV11-1	TRBJ1-1
ASSQAGLGELF	NA	TRBV4-1	TRBJ2-2